This T cell receptor (beta chain) was identified during a study of regulatory T cells in long-lasting Graves disease. Sample time point: newly diagnosed GD, antithyroid drugs for less than 3 months. PBMC RNA was the source of the TCR library. For TCR beta, libraries came from iRepertoire HTBI primers and Arm-PCR of CDR3 regions. TCRdb ran MiXCR on the multiplex PCR reads and lists one entry per CDR3 protein. Of around 480,000 distinct CDR3 sequences detected, around 15% appear once; the ten largest clones hold 12%. This clonotype was seen many times. This CDR3 spans 14 amino acids. Germline CDR1 reads MNHEY; CDR2 reads SMNVEV (reference sequence). V lost 4 bases and J lost 2, with 10 bases in between. These data also featured in a second study, about T cells in Graves' hyperthyroidism and ophthalmopathy.

The input for sequencing was peripheral blood mononuclear cells (PBMCs), taken at new diagnosis, from a patient treated with antithyroid drugs. This receptor was obtained from a man in his forties or fifties with Graves disease. The chain couples TRBV27 to TRBJ2-3; D is ambiguous. The CDR3, as DNA: TGTGCCAGCAGTTCGGTGTTGGCCACAGATACGCAGTATTTT. The encoded protein is CASSSVLATDTQYF.